Presented here are 9 T cell receptor beta chains from one specimen sequenced in a study of cytomegalovirus exposure and HLA in healthy donors. Both 60 Vbeta primers and 13 Jbeta primers went into the PCR. Repertoires were generated with immunoSEQ multiplex PCR, while TCRdb's copy carries only in-frame clones and drops some. The repertoire holds around 99,000 clones, with 81% as singletons. Sequenced material: PBMCs. Receptors originate from a man aged 25-45 years in good health and CMV-seronegative.

The rearrangement links TRBV9 to TRBJ2-3, with D perhaps matching TRBD2 (6 bases). The ends were cut back, 6 bases at V and 4 bases at J, with 15 bases in the middle. The length of the CDR3 is 14 residues. Germline V lookup: CDR1 SGDLS, CDR2 YYNGEE. The CDR3 DNA reads as TGTGCCAGCATCCCGGGAGTGGGGCCAGATACGCAGTATTTT. Amino acid sequence: CASIPGVGPDTQYF.

The chain is built from TRBV29-1 and TRBJ2-7, with a tentative D call TRBD2 (6 bases). CDR3 length: 11 amino acids. V lost 6 bases and J lost 4, with 10 bases in between. Germline assignment: CDR1 SQVTM and CDR2 ANQGSEA. CDR3 DNA: TGCAGCGTGCTCGCGGGGTACGAGCAGTACTTC. Translated: CSVLAGYEQYF.

V usage is TRBV6-5 and J usage is TRBJ1-5; D is unresolved. V lost 4 bases to trimming and J lost 5 bases, with 9 bases between them. The CDR3 spans 13 residues. Looked up from germline, CDR1 is MNHEY and CDR2 is SVGAGI. CDR3 loop: CASSSGSYQPQHF. The DNA of the CDR3 is TGTGCCAGCAGTTCCGGGAGTTATCAGCCCCAGCATTTT.

This clone has a single count. The V gene is TRBV4-1, the J gene TRBJ2-7; 9 bases map to TRBD2. The CDR3 is 17 amino acids. Germline lookup yields CDR1 MGHRA and CDR2 YSYEKL. V lost 1 base and J lost 3; bases outside the gene matches: 10. Here the CDR3 reads CASSQVSGGGADYEQYF. CDR3 in DNA: TGCGCCAGCAGCCAAGTATCTGGCGGGGGGGCTGACTACGAGCAGTACTTC.

The J gene is TRBJ1-2, the V gene TRBV29-1, with D hard to call. The CDR3 loop spans 13 amino acids. The germline V gene has CDR1 SQVTM and CDR2 ANQGSEA. Trimming shortened V by 2 bases and J by 0 bases, and 7 bases separated the two germline ends. CDR3 DNA: TGCAGCGTTGAAAGCGGGACTAACTATGGCTACACCTTC. This sequence encodes CSVESGTNYGYTF.

J is TRBJ2-7 and V is TRBV4-1, with 10 bases matching TRBD2. The length of the CDR3 is 15 residues. Germline CDR1 MGHRA, CDR2 YSYEKL. V was pared by 3 bases and J by 5 bases, with 7 bases of the junction left unmatched. This chain's CDR3 is CASSHPSGSGDEQYF. The CDR3 nucleotides read TGCGCCAGCAGCCATCCTAGCGGGAGTGGCGACGAGCAGTACTTC.

CDR3 nucleotides: TGCAGTGCTAGCGGGTCCGGGGAGCTGTTTTTT. Translation gives CSASGSGELFF. The V call is TRBV20-1, the J call TRBJ2-2; D uncertain. The CDR3 runs 11 residues. Germline V lookup: CDR1 DFQATT, CDR2 SNEGSKA (reference sequence). V lost 3 bases to trimming and J lost 6 bases, with 5 bases between them.

This chain joins TRBV28 and TRBJ1-3; D is unclear. CDR3 size: 14 residues. The germline V gene encodes CDR1 MDHEN and CDR2 SYDVKM. Trimming removed 6 bases from V and 3 bases from J, with 12 bases in between. The DNA for the CDR3 is TGTGCCAGCAGCCGGGAGTCGCTTGGAAACACCATATATTTT. Its translation: CASSRESLGNTIYF.

In nucleotides, the CDR3 is TGCGCCAGCAGCTTGCGAGGGGGAACGGGCTATGGCTACACCTTC. Translated, it gives CASSLRGGTGYGYTF. The chain joins TRBV5-1 to TRBJ1-2, with a weak D call TRBD1 (6 bases). The CDR3 sequence is 15 residues long. Trimming took off 1 base at V and 4 bases at J, with 14 bases between the two ends. In germline, CDR1 is SGHRS, CDR2 YFSETQ.